The clone carrying this T cell receptor beta chain showed up just a few times. The antigen is unknown. The time point denotes: cycle 4 day 1 (C4D1), after less than 7 weeks of nivolumab. Every patient experienced relapse after autologous stem cell transplantation, and brentuximab vedotin exposure varied. When best responses were assessed, they were complete response, partial response or progressive disease. These data belong to a study of PD-1 blockade in classical Hodgkin lymphoma. General study findings and limits: At C4D1, TCR diversity had climbed significantly for CD4+ cells, though not for CD8+ cells. TCR diversity at baseline was reported to be reduced in newly diagnosed patients relative to healthy donors. Undefined causes, possibly disease activity or prior therapy, underlie the repertoire differences.

Clones were sequenced by immunoSEQ multiplex PCR, and TCRdb holds only the in-frame ones, with some missing. Of more than 20,000 clones listed, around 84% are singletons. The source of this sequence is a human donor with classical Hodgkin lymphoma. This material consisted of peripheral blood mononuclear cells (PBMCs), taken before the fourth cycle of nivolumab.

In DNA, the CDR3 is TGCGCCAGCAGCCTCGGCGGGGGGATGAACACTGAAGCTTTCTTT. The encoded protein is CASSLGGGMNTEAFF. The chain combines TRBV4-1 with TRBJ1-1; TRBD1 is a possible D gene (5 bases). Between the trimmed V and J ends, which lost 4 bases and 0 bases, there was a span of 12 bases. Germline CDR1 MGHRA, CDR2 YSYEKL. The CDR3 has 15 residues.